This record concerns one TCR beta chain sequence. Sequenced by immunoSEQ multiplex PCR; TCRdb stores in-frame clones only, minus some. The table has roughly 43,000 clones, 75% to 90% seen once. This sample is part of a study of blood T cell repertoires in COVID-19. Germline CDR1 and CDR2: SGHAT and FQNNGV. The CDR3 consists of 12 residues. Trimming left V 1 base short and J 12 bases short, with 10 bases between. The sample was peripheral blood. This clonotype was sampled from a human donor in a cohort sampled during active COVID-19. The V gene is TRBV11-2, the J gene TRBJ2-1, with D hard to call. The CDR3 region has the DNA TGTGCCAGCAGCTTAGGCGGCCCGGGGCAGTTCTTC. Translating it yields CASSLGGPGQFF.